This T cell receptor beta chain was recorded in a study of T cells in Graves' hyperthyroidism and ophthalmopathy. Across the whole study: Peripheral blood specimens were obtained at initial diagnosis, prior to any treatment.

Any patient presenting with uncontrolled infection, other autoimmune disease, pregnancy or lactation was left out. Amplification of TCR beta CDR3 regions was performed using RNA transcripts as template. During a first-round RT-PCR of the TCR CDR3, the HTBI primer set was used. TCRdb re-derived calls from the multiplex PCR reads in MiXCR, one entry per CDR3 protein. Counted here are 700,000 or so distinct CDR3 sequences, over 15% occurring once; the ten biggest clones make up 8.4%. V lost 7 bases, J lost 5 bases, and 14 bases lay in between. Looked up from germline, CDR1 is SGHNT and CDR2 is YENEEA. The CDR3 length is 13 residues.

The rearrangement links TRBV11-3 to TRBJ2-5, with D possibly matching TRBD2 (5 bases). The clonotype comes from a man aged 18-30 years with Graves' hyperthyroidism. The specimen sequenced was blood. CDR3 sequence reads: CASNRGYQETQYF. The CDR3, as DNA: TGTGCCAGCAACCGGGGATATCAGGAGACCCAGTACTTC.